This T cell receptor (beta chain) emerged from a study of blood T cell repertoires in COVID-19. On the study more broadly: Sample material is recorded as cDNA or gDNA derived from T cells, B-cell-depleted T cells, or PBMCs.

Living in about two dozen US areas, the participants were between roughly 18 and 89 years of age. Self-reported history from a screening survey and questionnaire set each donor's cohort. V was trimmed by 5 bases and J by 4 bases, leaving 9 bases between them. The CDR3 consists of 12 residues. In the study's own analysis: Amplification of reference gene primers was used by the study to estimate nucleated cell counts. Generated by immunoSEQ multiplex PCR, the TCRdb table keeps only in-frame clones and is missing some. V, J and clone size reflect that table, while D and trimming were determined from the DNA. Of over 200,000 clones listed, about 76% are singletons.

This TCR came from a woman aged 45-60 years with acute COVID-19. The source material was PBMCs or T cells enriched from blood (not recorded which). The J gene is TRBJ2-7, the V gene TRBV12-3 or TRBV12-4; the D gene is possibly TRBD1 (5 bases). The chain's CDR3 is CASSPRQYEQYF. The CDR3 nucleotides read TGTGCCAGCAGTCCGCGACAGTACGAGCAGTACTTC.